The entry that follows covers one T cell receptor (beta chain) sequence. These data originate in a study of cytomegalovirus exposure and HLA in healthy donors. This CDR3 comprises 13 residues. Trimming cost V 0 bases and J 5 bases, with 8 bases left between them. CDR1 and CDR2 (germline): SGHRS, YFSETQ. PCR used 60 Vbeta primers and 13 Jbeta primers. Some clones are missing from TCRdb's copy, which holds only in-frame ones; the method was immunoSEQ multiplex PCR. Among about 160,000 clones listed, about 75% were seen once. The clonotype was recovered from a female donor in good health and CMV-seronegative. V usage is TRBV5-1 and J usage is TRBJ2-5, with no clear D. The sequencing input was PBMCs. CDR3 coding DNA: TGCGCCAGCAGCTTGGGTTCTCTGGAGACCCAGTACTTC. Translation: CASSLGSLETQYF.